The sequence of this T cell receptor beta chain was determined in a study of blood T cell repertoires in COVID-19. Germline V gene lookup returns CDR1 GTSNPN and CDR2 SVGIG (reference sequence). The V end was cut by 3 bases, the J end by 3 bases, with 12 bases between. The CDR3 extends over 13 amino acids. TCRdb's table, derived via immunoSEQ multiplex PCR, lists solely in-frame clones and lacks some. Among around 370,000 clones listed, about nine tenths were seen once. This receptor was obtained from a woman aged 70 to 79 with COVID-19, enrolled during active disease. What was sequenced was peripheral blood. The gene calls are TRBV30 and TRBJ2-7, with a possible D match to TRBD1 (6 bases). CDR3 sequence: CAWSPDSNYEQYF. CDR3 bases: TGTGCCTGGAGCCCGGACAGCAACTACGAGCAGTACTTC.